Sequencing of this T cell receptor (beta chain) was carried out in a study of cytomegalovirus exposure and HLA in healthy donors. With 3 bases removed from V and 2 bases from J, the gap between germline ends came to 13 bases. CDR1 LNHDA and CDR2 SQIVND come from the germline V gene (reference sequence). The CDR3 covers 15 residues. Overall study results and limits: TCR association rates varied by HLA locus in a later analysis, with DRB1 highest and HLA-C lowest. Apparent HLA restriction characterized most CMV-associated TCR beta chains in a later analysis.

13 Jbeta primers and 60 Vbeta primers were used for the PCR. In the authors' methods: Approximately 72 million unique TCR beta chains, around 11 million of them shared, were counted by a later analysis. The assay was immunoSEQ multiplex PCR, and TCRdb's table has in-frame clones only and misses some. V and J calls and clone size come straight from that table; D and trimming were deduced from the DNA. The data contain around 89,000 clones, 76% of them singletons. As concerns this clone: What it recognizes is unknown.

The TCR was taken from a man in his forties or fifties in good health and CMV-seronegative. The sequencing input was PBMCs. This chain links TRBV19 with TRBJ2-5, with a tentative D call TRBD1 (5 bases). The CDR3 region is CASSIWPTAQETQYF. In nucleotides, the CDR3 is TGTGCCAGTAGTATTTGGCCGACAGCACAAGAGACCCAGTACTTC.